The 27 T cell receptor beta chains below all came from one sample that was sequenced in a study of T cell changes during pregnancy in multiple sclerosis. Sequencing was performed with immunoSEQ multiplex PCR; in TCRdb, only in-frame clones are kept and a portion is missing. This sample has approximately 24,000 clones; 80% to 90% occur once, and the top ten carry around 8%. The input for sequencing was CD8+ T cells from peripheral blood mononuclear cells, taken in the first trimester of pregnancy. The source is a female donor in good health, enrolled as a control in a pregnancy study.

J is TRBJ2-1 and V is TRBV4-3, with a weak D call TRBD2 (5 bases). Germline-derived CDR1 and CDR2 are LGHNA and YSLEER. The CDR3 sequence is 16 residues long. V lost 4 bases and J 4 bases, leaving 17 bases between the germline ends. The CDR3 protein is CASSLPAGGPYNEQFF. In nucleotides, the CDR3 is TGCGCCAGCAGCCTGCCCGCCGGCGGGCCGTACAATGAGCAGTTCTTC.

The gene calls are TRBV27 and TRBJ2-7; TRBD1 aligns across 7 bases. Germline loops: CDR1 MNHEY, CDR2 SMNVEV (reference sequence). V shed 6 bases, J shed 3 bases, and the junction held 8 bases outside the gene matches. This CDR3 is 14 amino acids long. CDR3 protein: CASRISTGLYEQYF. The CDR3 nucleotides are TGTGCCAGCAGGATATCGACAGGGCTCTACGAGCAGTACTTC.

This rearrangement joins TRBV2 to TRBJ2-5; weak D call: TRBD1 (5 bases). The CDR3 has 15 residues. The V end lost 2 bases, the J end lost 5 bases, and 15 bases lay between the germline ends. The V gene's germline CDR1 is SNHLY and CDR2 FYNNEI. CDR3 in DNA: TGTGCCAGCAGTGAATGGGCAGGGTATTCCGAGACCCAGTACTTC. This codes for CASSEWAGYSETQYF.

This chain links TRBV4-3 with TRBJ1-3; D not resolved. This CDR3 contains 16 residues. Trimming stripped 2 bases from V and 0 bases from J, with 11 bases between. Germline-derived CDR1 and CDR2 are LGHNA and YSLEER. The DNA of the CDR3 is TGCGCCAGCAGCCAACGAGAGGCCGCCTCTGGAAACACCATATATTTT. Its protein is CASSQREAASGNTIYF.

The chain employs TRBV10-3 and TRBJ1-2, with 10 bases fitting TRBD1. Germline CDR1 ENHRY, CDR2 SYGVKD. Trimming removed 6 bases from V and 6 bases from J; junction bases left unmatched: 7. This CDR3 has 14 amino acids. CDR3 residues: CAISSTGGQDGYTF. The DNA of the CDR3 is TGTGCCATCAGCTCGACAGGGGGCCAAGATGGCTACACCTTC.

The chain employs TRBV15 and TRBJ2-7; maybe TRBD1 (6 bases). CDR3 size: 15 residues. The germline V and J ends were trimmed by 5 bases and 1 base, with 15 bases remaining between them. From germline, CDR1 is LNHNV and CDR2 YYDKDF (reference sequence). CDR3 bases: TGTGCCACCAGCTCCCTCGACAGGTCGTCCTACGAGCAGTACTTC. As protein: CATSSLDRSSYEQYF. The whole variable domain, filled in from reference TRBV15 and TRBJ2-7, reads DAMVIQNPRYQVTQFGKPVTLSCSQTLNHNVMYWYQQKSSQAPKLLFHYYDKDFNNEADTPDNFQSRRPNTSFCFLDIRSPGLGDTAMYLCATSSLDRSSYEQYFGPGTRLTVT.

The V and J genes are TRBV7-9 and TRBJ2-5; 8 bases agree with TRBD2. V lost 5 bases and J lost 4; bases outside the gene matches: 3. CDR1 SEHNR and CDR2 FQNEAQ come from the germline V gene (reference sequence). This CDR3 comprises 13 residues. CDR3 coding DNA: TGTGCCAGCAGCCCGGGGGGGAGAGAGACCCAGTACTTC. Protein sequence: CASSPGGRETQYF.

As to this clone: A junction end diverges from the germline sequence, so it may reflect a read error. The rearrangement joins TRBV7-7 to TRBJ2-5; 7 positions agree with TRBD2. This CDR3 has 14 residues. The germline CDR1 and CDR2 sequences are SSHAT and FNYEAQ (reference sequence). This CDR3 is CASSPGLNGETQYF. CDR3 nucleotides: TGTGCTAGCAGCCCGGGACTAAACGGGGAGACCCAGTACTTC.

In nucleotides, the CDR3 is TGTGCCAGCAGTTCGAGCGGGGGGCCCCAAGAGACCCAGTACTTC. Its protein product is CASSSSGGPQETQYF. This chain links TRBV28 with TRBJ2-5; TRBD2 matches at 9 bases. V gave up 4 bases and J gave up 1 base; unmatched junction bases: 4. The germline V gene has CDR1 MDHEN and CDR2 SYDVKM. The CDR3 extends over 15 amino acids.

The CDR3 reads CASSSDRAAGTQHF. As DNA, the CDR3 is TGTGCCAGCAGCTCGGACAGGGCGGCGGGGACCCAGCATTTT. This chain connects TRBV6-5 to TRBJ1-5; 8 nucleotides match TRBD1. Germline CDR1 and CDR2: MNHEY and SVGAGI. J gave up 11 bases and V 6 bases, and 12 bases lay outside the gene matches. The CDR3 consists of 14 residues.

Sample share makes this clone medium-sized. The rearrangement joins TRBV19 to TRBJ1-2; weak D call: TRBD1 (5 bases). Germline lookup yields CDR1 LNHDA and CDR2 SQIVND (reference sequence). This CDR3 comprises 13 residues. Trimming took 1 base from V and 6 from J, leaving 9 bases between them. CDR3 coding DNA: TGTGCCAGTAGTATAGGAACAGGAGATGGCTACACCTTC. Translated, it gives CASSIGTGDGYTF.

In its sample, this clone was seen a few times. The CDR3 region has the DNA TGCGCCAGCAGCCCGGACAGGGATGGTGAAAAACTGTTTTTT. The encoded protein is CASSPDRDGEKLFF. V usage is TRBV4-3 and J usage is TRBJ1-4; 8 bases are a match to TRBD1. CDR3 length: 14 residues. Germline V lookup: CDR1 LGHNA, CDR2 YSLEER. The trim removed 4 bases at V and 7 bases at J, leaving 5 bases unmatched.

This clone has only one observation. In nucleotides, the CDR3 is TGCGCCAGCACCTCAGACAATGAGCAGTTCTTC. Translating gives CASTSDNEQFF. J is TRBJ2-1 and V is TRBV10-1; D is unresolved. V gave up 7 bases and J gave up 5 bases, with 6 bases separating them. Germline-derived CDR1 and CDR2 are WNHNN and SYGVQD (reference sequence). The CDR3 sequence is 11 residues long.

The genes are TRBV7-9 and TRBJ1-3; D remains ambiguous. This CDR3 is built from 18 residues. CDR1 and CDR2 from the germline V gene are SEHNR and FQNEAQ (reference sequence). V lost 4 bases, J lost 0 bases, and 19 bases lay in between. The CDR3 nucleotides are TGTGCCAGCAGCTCATTAGGAGGAGTTGGGGTCTCTGGAAACACCATATATTTT. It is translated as CASSSLGGVGVSGNTIYF.

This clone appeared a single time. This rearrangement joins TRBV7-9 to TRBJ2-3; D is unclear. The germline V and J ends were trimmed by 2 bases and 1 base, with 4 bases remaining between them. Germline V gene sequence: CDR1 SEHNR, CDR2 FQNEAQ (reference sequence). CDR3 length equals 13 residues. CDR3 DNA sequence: TGTGCCAGCAGCTTATATGGCACAGATACGCAGTATTTT. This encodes CASSLYGTDTQYF. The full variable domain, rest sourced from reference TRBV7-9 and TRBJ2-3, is DTGVSQNPRHKITKRGQNVTFRCDPISEHNRLYWYRQTLGQGPEFLTYFQNEAQLEKSRLLSDRFSAERPKGSFSTLEIQRTEQGDSAMYLCASSLYGTDTQYFGPGTRLTVL.

The DNA of the CDR3 is TGTGCCAGCAGCCTAGGGACATCCCTCGTCGGGTACGAGCAGTACTTC. This encodes CASSLGTSLVGYEQYF. This sequence joins TRBV7-9 and TRBJ2-7; a possible D gene is TRBD1 (6 bases). The ends were cut back, 5 bases at V and 4 bases at J, with 21 bases in the middle. Germline V gene data show CDR1 as SEHNR and CDR2 as FQNEAQ (reference sequence). The CDR3 runs 16 residues.

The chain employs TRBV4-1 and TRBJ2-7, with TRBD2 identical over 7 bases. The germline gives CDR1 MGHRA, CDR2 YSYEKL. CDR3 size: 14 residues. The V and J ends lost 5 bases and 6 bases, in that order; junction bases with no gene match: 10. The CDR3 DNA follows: TGCGCCAGCAGCGCCTGGGGAGCGGGGTTCGAGCAGTACTTC. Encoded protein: CASSAWGAGFEQYF.

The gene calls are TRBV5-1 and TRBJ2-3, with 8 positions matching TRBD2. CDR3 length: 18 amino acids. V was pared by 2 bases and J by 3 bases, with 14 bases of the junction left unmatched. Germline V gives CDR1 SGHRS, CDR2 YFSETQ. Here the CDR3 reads CASSFPPGGRKSTDTQYF. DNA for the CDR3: TGCGCCAGCAGCTTCCCACCGGGGGGGCGTAAATCGACAGATACGCAGTATTTT.

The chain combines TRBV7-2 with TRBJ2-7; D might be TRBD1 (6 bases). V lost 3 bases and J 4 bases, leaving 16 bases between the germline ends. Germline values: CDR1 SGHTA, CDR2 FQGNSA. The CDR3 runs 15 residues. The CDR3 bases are TGTGCCAGCAGCTTGCAGGGGACGTTCCTTTACGAGCAGTACTTC. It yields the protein CASSLQGTFLYEQYF.

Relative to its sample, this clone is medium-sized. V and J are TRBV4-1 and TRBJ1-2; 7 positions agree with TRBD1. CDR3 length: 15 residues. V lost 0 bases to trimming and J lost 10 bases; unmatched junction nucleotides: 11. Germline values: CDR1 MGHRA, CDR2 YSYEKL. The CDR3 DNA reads TGCGCCAGCAGCCAAGATACCGGACAGGATTTGCCCTACACCTTC. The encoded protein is CASSQDTGQDLPYTF.

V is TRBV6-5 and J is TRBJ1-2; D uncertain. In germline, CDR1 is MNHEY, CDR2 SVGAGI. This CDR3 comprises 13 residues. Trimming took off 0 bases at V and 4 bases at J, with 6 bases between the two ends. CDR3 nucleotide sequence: TGTGCCAGCAGTTACTCTATATTCTATGGCTACACCTTC. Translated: CASSYSIFYGYTF.

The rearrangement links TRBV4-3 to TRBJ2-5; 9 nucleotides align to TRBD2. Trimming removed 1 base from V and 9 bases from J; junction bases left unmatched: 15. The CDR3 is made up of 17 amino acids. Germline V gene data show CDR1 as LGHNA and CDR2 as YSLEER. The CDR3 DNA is TGCGCCAGCAGCCAAGCGGGCCTAGCGGGGCAGACTGGGGCCCAGTACTTC. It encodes CASSQAGLAGQTGAQYF.

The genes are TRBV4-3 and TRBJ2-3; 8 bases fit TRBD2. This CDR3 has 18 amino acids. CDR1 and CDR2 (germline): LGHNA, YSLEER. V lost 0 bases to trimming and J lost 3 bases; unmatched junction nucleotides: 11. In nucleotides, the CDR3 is TGCGCCAGCAGCCAAGATGGGGTCGGGGGGGGCAAAACAGATACGCAGTATTTT. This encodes CASSQDGVGGGKTDTQYF.

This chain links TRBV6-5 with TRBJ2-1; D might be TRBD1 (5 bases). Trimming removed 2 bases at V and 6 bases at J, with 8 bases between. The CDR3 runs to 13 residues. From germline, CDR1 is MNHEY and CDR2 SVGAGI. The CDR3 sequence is CASSYLGANEQFF. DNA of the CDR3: TGTGCCAGCAGTTACCTAGGGGCCAATGAGCAGTTCTTC.

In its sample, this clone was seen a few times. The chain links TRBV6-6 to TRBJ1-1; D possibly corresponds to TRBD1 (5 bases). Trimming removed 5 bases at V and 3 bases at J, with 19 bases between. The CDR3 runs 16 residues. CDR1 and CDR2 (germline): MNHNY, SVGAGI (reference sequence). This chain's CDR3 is CASSQGGRLRDTEAFF. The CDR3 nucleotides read TGTGCCAGCAGTCAGGGAGGGAGACTGAGGGACACTGAAGCTTTCTTT.

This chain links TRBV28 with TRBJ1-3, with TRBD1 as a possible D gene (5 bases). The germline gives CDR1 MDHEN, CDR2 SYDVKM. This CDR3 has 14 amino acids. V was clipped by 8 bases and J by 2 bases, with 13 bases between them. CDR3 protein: CASAAGTAGNTIYF. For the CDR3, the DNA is TGTGCCAGCGCCGCGGGGACGGCTGGAAACACCATATATTTT.

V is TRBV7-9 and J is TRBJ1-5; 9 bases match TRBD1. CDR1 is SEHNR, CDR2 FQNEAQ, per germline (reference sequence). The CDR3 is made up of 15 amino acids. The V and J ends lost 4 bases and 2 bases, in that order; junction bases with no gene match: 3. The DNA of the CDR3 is TGTGCCAGCAGCTCCACAGGGGGCCGCAATCAGCCCCAGCATTTT. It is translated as CASSSTGGRNQPQHF.